This T cell receptor (beta chain) emerged from a study of blood T cell repertoires in COVID-19. J was trimmed by 5 bases and V by 4 bases; bases with no gene match: 4. Germline V CDR1 and CDR2: SNHLY, FYNNEI. CDR3 length: 14 amino acids. Profiling relied on immunoSEQ multiplex PCR, and the TCRdb table lists in-frame clones only, not all of them. The sample lists 130,000 to 150,000 clones, 70% to 90% occurring once. The specimen was peripheral blood. This TCR came from a human donor with acute or convalescent COVID-19. The donor label of this sample is uncertain. This chain connects TRBV2 to TRBJ2-1; 8 bases are shared with TRBD2. The CDR3 DNA is TGTGCCAGCAGTGCTAGCGGGCAGGACAATGAGCAGTTCTTC. It codes for CASSASGQDNEQFF.